This T cell receptor beta chain stems from a study of cytomegalovirus exposure and HLA in healthy donors. Study in general: Within the Caucasian-associated ancestry cluster were around 81% of the approximately 390 genotyped donors.

The germline V gene encodes CDR1 MGHDK and CDR2 SYGVNS. V was pared by 5 bases and J by 9 bases, with 10 bases of the junction left unmatched. There are 15 residues in the CDR3. The sample holds a few counts of this clone. Its antigen is still unknown. Amplification used 60 Vbeta primers and 13 Jbeta primers. The table came from immunoSEQ multiplex PCR; TCRdb's copy has only in-frame clones and leaves some out. The sample gives over 150,000 clones, approximately 84% of which show up once; 0.2% to 0.3% is in the top ten. Healthy bone marrow donors formed the donor group. Study conclusions and caveats: High sensitivity and specificity were reportedly achieved when the classifier diagnosed cytomegalovirus status. In a later analysis, at a false discovery rate of 0.05, 15,000 to 20,000 TCR beta sequences were associated with HLA alleles.

The V call is TRBV25-1, the J call TRBJ1-6, with 7 bases that match TRBD1. Sequencing was carried out using PBMCs. This TCR was recovered from a girl less than two years old in good health and CMV-seronegative. CDR3 in DNA: TGTGCCAGCAGTTTCGGTCCAGCAGGGGGTTCACCCCTCCACTTT. Its protein is CASSFGPAGGSPLHF. Complete variable domain (other parts from reference TRBV25-1 and TRBJ1-6): EADIYQTPRYLVIGTGKKITLECSQTMGHDKMYWYQQDPGMELHLIHYSYGVNSTEKGDLSSESTVSRIRTEHFPLTLESARPSHTSQYLCASSFGPAGGSPLHFGNGTRLTVT.